The 5 T cell receptor beta chains reported below all come from one sample, sequenced in a study of beta chain features in type 1 diabetes. Expressed TCRB transcripts were sequenced, since all the RNA that had been isolated was reverse transcribed. Using immunoSEQ multiplex PCR, the repertoire was profiled, and TCRdb retains in-frame clones only, with some absent. The sample yields about 350,000 clones, roughly a fifth seen once. The sequenced sample was naive CD4+ T cells from blood. These receptor sequences come from a woman under 30 in good health.

This clone has only a few counts. The J gene is TRBJ1-4, the V gene TRBV15; tentative D call: TRBD1 (5 bases). The CDR3 is 15 residues long. V was cut by 5 bases and J by 7 bases, with 17 bases left in between. The V gene's germline CDR1 is LNHNV and CDR2 YYDKDF (reference sequence). Here the CDR3 reads CATSRQASGGEKLFF. For the CDR3, the DNA is TGTGCCACCAGCCGGCAGGCCTCGGGGGGTGAAAAACTGTTTTTT.

This clone was seen a few times. This chain uses TRBV25-1 with TRBJ1-1, with 7 bases fitting TRBD1. Germline CDR1 is MGHDK and CDR2 is SYGVNS. The CDR3 consists of 18 residues. The J segment lost 0 bases and the V segment lost 4 bases, leaving 14 bases of the junction unmatched. The CDR3 here is CASSGPGQSLRVNTEAFF. For the CDR3, the DNA is TGTGCCAGCAGTGGACCGGGACAGTCCCTAAGGGTGAACACTGAAGCTTTCTTT.

This clone was counted between two and nine times. The V gene is TRBV4-2, the J gene TRBJ2-5; the match to TRBD2 covers 9 bases. The CDR3 runs 15 residues. Per the germline V gene, CDR1 is LGHNA and CDR2 is YNFKEQ. Trimming at V came to 3 bases and at J to 5 bases, leaving 7 bases not matched to a gene. The CDR3 DNA reads as TGTGCCAGCAGCCACCCGCGGGGGGGCCTTGAGACCCAGTACTTC. Protein sequence: CASSHPRGGLETQYF.

The sample holds a few counts of this clone. This CDR3 is CASSEARRGSYEQYF. As DNA, the CDR3 is TGTGCCAGCAGTGAAGCCAGGAGGGGATCCTACGAGCAGTACTTC. The chain joins TRBV6-1 to TRBJ2-7, with D perhaps TRBD2 (6 bases). The V and J ends lost 0 bases and 1 base respectively, with 10 bases between them. Germline CDR1 and CDR2: MNHNS and SASEGT. The CDR3 spans 15 residues.

About this clone itself: The sample contains more than one DNA sequence encoding this CDR3. V is TRBV30 and J is TRBJ2-3, with 7 bases that match TRBD2. The CDR3 is 12 amino acids. Trimming cost V 3 bases and J 6 bases; bases outside gene matches: 3. Germline assignment: CDR1 GTSNPN and CDR2 SVGIG (reference sequence). CDR3 protein: CAWRGGGDTQYF. The CDR3 DNA sequence: TGTGCCTGGAGAGGCGGGGGTGATACGCAGTATTTT.